The rows below give T cell receptor beta chains drawn from one sample of a study of T cell changes during pregnancy in multiple sclerosis. Profiling relied on immunoSEQ multiplex PCR, and the TCRdb table lists in-frame clones only, not all of them. The table shows roughly 77,000 clones, with roughly 89% occurring only once. The material was peripheral blood, obtained in the second trimester of pregnancy. These receptors came from a female donor with multiple sclerosis, enrolled in a pregnancy study. The CDR3 runs from the conserved cysteine through the conserved F or W. D genes are given only for firm matches. Clone size appears in some rows only: once, few, many, or a class for an expanded clone.

CASSAGTGTGGYTF	TGCGCCAGCAGCGCGGGGACAGGCACTGGGGGCTACACCTTC	TRBV5-1	TRBJ1-2	TRBD1	-
CASSLTSGRNLHNEQFF	TGTGCCAGCAGCTTAACTAGCGGGAGGAATCTCCACAATGAGCAGTTCTTC	TRBV7-9	TRBJ2-1	TRBD2	-
CASSTRQDRGSGIYTGELFF	TGTGCCAGCAGCACCCGGCAGGACAGGGGATCCGGAATCTACACCGGGGAGCTGTTTTTT	TRBV9	TRBJ2-2	TRBD1	once
CASSLGAYSNQPQHF	TGTGCCAGCAGTTTGGGAGCCTATAGCAATCAGCCCCAGCATTTT	TRBV28	TRBJ1-5	-	-
CASSPGQTYGYTF	TGTGCCAGCAGCCCCGGACAGACCTATGGCTACACCTTC	TRBV27	TRBJ1-2	-	-
CATSKGRQGAGGELFF	TGTGCCACCAGCAAGGGTCGGCAGGGGGCTGGCGGGGAGCTGTTTTTT	TRBV15	TRBJ2-2	TRBD1	-
CASSLGFGGTEAFF	TGTGCCAGCAGTTTAGGGTTCGGGGGCACTGAAGCTTTCTTT	TRBV28	TRBJ1-1	-	once
CASSPYQTGNYGYTF	TGTGCCAGCAGCCCATACCAGACAGGGAACTATGGCTACACCTTC	TRBV11-2	TRBJ1-2	TRBD1	-
CAISGSTGPSYEQYF	TGTGCCATCAGTGGGTCCACAGGTCCCTCCTACGAGCAGTACTTC	TRBV10-3	TRBJ2-7	-	once
CASSYGSAANEKLFF	TGTGCCAGCAGTTACGGCTCGGCAGCGAATGAAAAACTGTTTTTT	TRBV6-5	TRBJ1-4	-	once
CASSLRGQVAYEQYF	TGTGCCAGCAGTTTAAGGGGACAGGTAGCCTACGAGCAGTACTTC	TRBV27	TRBJ2-7	TRBD1	-
CASRDQGSGNTEAFF	TGTGCCAGCAGGGACCAGGGATCCGGGAACACTGAAGCTTTCTTT	TRBV27	TRBJ1-1	-	once
CSVGTPAGASYNEQFF	TGCAGCGTTGGGACACCAGCGGGGGCCTCCTACAATGAGCAGTTCTTC	TRBV29-1	TRBJ2-1	TRBD2	once
CASSAGSATEAFF	TGTGCCAGCAGCGCGGGGTCCGCGACTGAAGCTTTCTTT	TRBV6-5	TRBJ1-1	-	once
CASSRQGYGYTF	TGTGCCAGTAGTAGGCAGGGGTATGGCTACACCTTC	TRBV19	TRBJ1-2	-	-
CASRTGTYNSPLHF	TGTGCCAGCAGGACAGGGACTTATAATTCACCCCTCCACTTT	TRBV25-1	TRBJ1-6	TRBD1	-
CASSYIQGQTYEQYF	TGTGCCAGCAGTTACATACAGGGGCAGACCTACGAGCAGTACTTC	TRBV6-5	TRBJ2-7	TRBD1	-
CASSMDRGTVEAFF	TGTGCCAGCAGTATGGACAGGGGGACGGTTGAAGCTTTCTTT	TRBV5-4	TRBJ1-1	TRBD1	-
CASSDAGGYGYTF	TGCGCCAGCAGCGACGCAGGCGGGTATGGCTACACCTTC	TRBV4-1	TRBJ1-2	-	-
CAISESGASYNEQFF	TGTGCCATCAGTGAGAGCGGGGCATCCTACAATGAGCAGTTCTTC	TRBV10-3	TRBJ2-1	TRBD2	-
CASRLSTEYNEQFF	TGTGCCAGCAGACTTTCGACGGAGTACAATGAGCAGTTCTTC	TRBV6-1	TRBJ2-1	-	-
CASSLGVPRGRALGRTDTQYF	TGCGCCAGCAGCTTGGGGGTACCACGCGGGAGGGCCCTGGGAAGAACAGATACGCAGTATTTT	TRBV5-1	TRBJ2-3	TRBD2	-
CATSRTGTGASQYF	TGTGCCACCAGCAGGACCGGGACAGGGGCGTCCCAGTACTTC	TRBV15	TRBJ2-5	TRBD1	-
CASSRSNTQYF	TGTGCCAGCAGTCGGTCCAATACGCAGTATTTT	TRBV25-1	TRBJ2-3	-	-
CASSHLRTGNGYTF	TGTGCCAGCAGCCACCTAAGGACAGGCAATGGCTACACCTTC	TRBV14	TRBJ1-2	TRBD1	few
CATSRAGTGGDQPQHF	TGTGCCACCAGCAGGGCCGGGACAGGGGGCGATCAGCCCCAGCATTTT	TRBV15	TRBJ1-5	TRBD1	-
CASSEREGDGRAFF	TGTGCCAGCAGTGAGAGAGAGGGCGACGGCAGAGCTTTCTTT	TRBV6-1	TRBJ1-1	-	-
CASSSPGLFGNEQFF	TGTGCCAGCAGCTCTCCGGGACTATTTGGTAATGAGCAGTTCTTC	TRBV6-5	TRBJ2-1	TRBD2	-
CASSPLPNSPQAKNIQYF	TGTGCCAGCTCACCCCTTCCAAATTCCCCACAAGCCAAAAACATTCAGTACTTC	TRBV18	TRBJ2-4	-	-
CASSLSSTADNEQFF	TGTGCCAGCAGCTTGTCGTCTACAGCGGACAATGAGCAGTTCTTC	TRBV7-6	TRBJ2-1	-	-
CASSPAFLAEGETQYF	TGTGCCAGCTCACCCGCGTTCCTAGCGGAGGGGGAGACCCAGTACTTC	TRBV18	TRBJ2-5	TRBD2	-
CASSASGTGEQPQHF	TGTGCCAGCAGCGCAAGTGGGACAGGGGAACAGCCCCAGCATTTT	TRBV9	TRBJ1-5	TRBD1	-
CASSLQGMNTEAFF	TGTGCCAGCAGTTTACAGGGGATGAACACTGAAGCTTTCTTT	TRBV27	TRBJ1-1	-	-
CASSPDSGGAGDTGELFF	TGCGCCAGCAGCCCAGACTCGGGGGGCGCCGGGGACACCGGGGAGCTGTTTTTT	TRBV5-1	TRBJ2-2	-	-
CASITTPGQGRYGYTF	TGTGCCAGCATCACCACACCGGGACAGGGGAGGTATGGCTACACCTTC	TRBV5-5	TRBJ1-2	TRBD1	-
CASSSTPSSPYEQYF	TGTGCCAGCAGCTCCACCCCAAGCTCACCCTACGAGCAGTACTTC	TRBV7-3	TRBJ2-7	-	-
CASWTGSYEQYF	TGTGCCAGCTGGACAGGGTCCTACGAGCAGTACTTC	TRBV6-5	TRBJ2-7	TRBD1	-
CASSYRAGLPYEQYF	TGTGCCAGCAGTTACAGAGCGGGGCTACCCTACGAGCAGTACTTC	TRBV6-6	TRBJ2-7	TRBD2	once
CASSSRDREYNEQFF	TGTGCCAGCAGTAGTAGGGACAGGGAATACAATGAGCAGTTCTTC	TRBV6-1	TRBJ2-1	TRBD1	-
CASSPLTGGHYGYTF	TGTGCCAGCAGCCCTTTAACAGGGGGCCACTATGGCTACACCTTC	TRBV5-5	TRBJ1-2	TRBD1	-
CASSPREENFYEQYF	TGCGCCAGCAGCCCCCGGGAGGAAAATTTCTACGAGCAGTACTTC	TRBV5-1	TRBJ2-7	TRBD2	-
CASSSIRGFDEQYF	TGTGCCAGCAGCTCAATTCGGGGATTCGACGAGCAGTACTTC	TRBV11-2	TRBJ2-7	-	-
CASSLLAGGNHEQFF	TGCGCCAGCAGCTTGCTGGCAGGGGGCAACCATGAGCAGTTCTTC	TRBV5-1	TRBJ2-1	TRBD1	-
CAQKLRGETEAFF	TGTGCCCAGAAACTCAGGGGAGAAACTGAAGCTTTCTTT	TRBV30	TRBJ1-1	-	-
CASSVDGGSSGNTIYF	TGTGCCAGCAGCGTAGACGGGGGATCCTCTGGAAACACCATATATTTT	TRBV9	TRBJ1-3	-	once
CASSLGAEAFF	TGCGCCAGCAGCTTGGGAGCTGAAGCTTTCTTT	TRBV5-1	TRBJ1-1	-	-
CASQGTQANTDTQYF	TGTGCCAGCCAGGGGACCCAAGCGAACACAGATACGCAGTATTTT	TRBV6-5	TRBJ2-3	-	-
CASRGEAATNEKLFF	TGCGCCAGCAGGGGGGAGGCTGCAACTAATGAAAAACTGTTTTTT	TRBV5-1	TRBJ1-4	-	-
CASSVGGTDTQYF	TGTGCCAGCAGCGTAGGAGGGACAGATACGCAGTATTTT	TRBV9	TRBJ2-3	-	-
CASSIEGGTAFYEQYF	TGTGCCAGTAGTATAGAAGGCGGGACAGCATTTTACGAGCAGTACTTC	TRBV19	TRBJ2-7	-	-
CASSPGQANTEAFF	TGCGCCAGCAGCCCCGGACAGGCGAACACTGAAGCTTTCTTT	TRBV5-1	TRBJ1-1	TRBD1	-
CASSQDGQTYNEQFF	TGTGCCAGCAGCCAAGATGGACAAACCTACAATGAGCAGTTCTTC	TRBV4-2	TRBJ2-1	-	-
CASSLKGQGNYEQYF	TGTGCCAGCAGTTTAAAGGGACAGGGAAACTACGAGCAGTACTTC	TRBV27	TRBJ2-7	TRBD1	-
CASSNIAGGGQETQYF	TGTGCCAGCAGCAATATCGCGGGAGGGGGCCAAGAGACCCAGTACTTC	TRBV21-1	TRBJ2-5	-	-
CASSRGQYNEQFF	TGTGCCAGCAGCCGGGGACAGTACAATGAGCAGTTCTTC	TRBV4-2	TRBJ2-1	TRBD1	-
CASSLGGSDETQYF	TGTGCCAGCAGTTTAGGGGGGTCTGATGAGACCCAGTACTTC	TRBV27	TRBJ2-5	-	-
CASSYSGEKLFF	TGTGCCAGCAGTTACTCCGGTGAAAAACTGTTTTTT	TRBV6-6	TRBJ1-4	-	-
CASSPQGSYGYTF	TGTGCCAGCAGCCCACAGGGAAGCTATGGCTACACCTTC	TRBV7-2	TRBJ1-2	-	-